The sequence of this TCR beta chain was determined in a study of cytomegalovirus exposure and HLA in healthy donors listed by TCRdb under 2017. Study-wide context: A later analysis indicated that the 100 to 150 validation repertoires were generated on the platform also employed for the approximately 700 repertoires of the first cohort. High-throughput TCR immunosequencing, statistical association of individual TCRs with disease status, and machine learning were combined to predict cytomegalovirus infection status. In addition to the first cohort of 666 subjects, a separate validation cohort of approximately 110 different subjects was used. The study was designed to test whether signatures of past pathogen exposure could be identified by cataloging public T cell receptors.

The donors were included in the validation cohort of some 120 subjects, a group kept apart from the roughly 700-subject first cohort. Study-wide conclusions, independent of this receptor: A few of the identified cytomegalovirus-associated TCR beta chains were confirmed in vitro to be specific for cytomegalovirus antigens. The classifier was reported to diagnose cytomegalovirus status with high specificity and sensitivity in both the original cohort and the validation cohort. A later analysis had no HLA typing for the validation cohort, so co-occurrence there was scored across all 110 or so repertoires. A total of fewer than 200 TCR beta chains were listed by the study as associated with cytomegalovirus. While some public TCRs were present in many individuals, most TCR sequences turned up only very rarely across donors. According to the authors, the approach could potentially be generalized to other disease states and immunological phenotypes. Of the cluster scores, approximately 95% were above 0 in a later analysis, which found that TCRs clustered in the first cohort also tended to co-occur in the approximately 120 validation repertoires.

Library construction relied on the immunoSEQ multiplex PCR assay. The study's own analysis went as follows. A statistical classification framework was built for diagnosing cytomegalovirus status from the catalog of TCR beta chain sequences. The clones in this table, taken by TCRdb from immuneACCESS, are in-frame only. Not every clone is retained; where verified, under half of the shortfall comes from an unresolved V gene, and the cause of the rest is unknown. The DNA gave D and trimming, while V, J and clone size come from that table. Counted in this sample were 200,000 to 250,000 clones; about nine tenths of them appeared once. The ten largest make up 2% of the sample. Including cysteine and phenylalanine, the CDR3 has 12 amino acids. Only CDR3 DNA remains: 36 bases, in frame from the first base. V is clipped by 7 bases and J by 9 bases, and the sequence between their germline boundaries is 14 bases long. Reading the germline V gene gives CDR1 SGHRS and CDR2 YFSETQ.

With regard to this clone: No cognate antigen has been identified for it. Qualities for individual bases were not recorded, and no much larger clone is one base off.

Recombination joined TRBV5-1 with TRBJ2-1; no D gene is confidently identified. The source is a woman younger than 35 in good health and CMV-seropositive. Sequencing was performed on PBMCs. The CDR3 sequence is CASYLRSSEQFF. In nucleotide form, the sequence is TGCGCCAGCTATCTGCGAAGTAGTGAGCAGTTCTTC.